This is a list of T cell receptor beta chains from one sample in a study of tumor-infiltrating lymphocytes in primary liver carcinoma. One entry per CDR3 protein results from TCRdb running MiXCR on the multiplex PCR reads. Of roughly 100,000 distinct CDR3 sequences listed, roughly 80% were seen once; the top ten hold 15% to 20%. The specimen sequenced was liver tumor tissue from sampling region 3. The receptors come from a man aged 35 to 55 with primary liver carcinoma and hepatitis B virus infection. Both conserved end residues are part of each CDR3. Each record gives: J gene, V gene, clone size, D gene, CDR3 protein, CDR3 DNA. D genes are given only for firm matches. Some rows mark clone size as missing; the rest say once, few, many or name a class of expanded clone.

J: TRBJ1-1; V: TRBV10-3; size: NA; D: NA; CDR3: CAISEFNTVNTEVFF; DNA: TGTGCCATCAGTGAGTTTAACACCGTGAACACTGAAGTATTCTTT
J: TRBJ1-3; V: TRBV9; size: NA; D: NA; CDR3: CASSPTGTPGVTIYF; DNA: TGTGCCAGCAGCCCTACAGGGACTCCGGGGGTCACCATATATTTT
J: TRBJ2-7; V: TRBV6-2/TRBV6-3; size: NA; D: TRBD1; CDR3: CASSTGDDSYEQYF; DNA: TGTGCCAGCAGTACAGGGGACGATTCTTACGAGCAGTACTTC
J: TRBJ1-2; V: TRBV30; size: NA; D: NA; CDR3: CVWNLQEHGYTF; DNA: TGTGTCTGGAACCTTCAGGAGCATGGCTACACCTTC
J: TRBJ1-1; V: TRBV10-3; size: NA; D: NA; CDR3: CAMRVDRGTEAFF; DNA: TGTGCCATGAGAGTTGACCGGGGCACTGAAGCTTTCTTT
J: TRBJ2-5; V: TRBV11-2; size: NA; D: TRBD2; CDR3: CASSLGLCSGRNDTQYF; DNA: TGTGCCAGCAGCTTAGGGCTGTGTAGCGGGAGGAATGATACCCAGTACTTC
J: TRBJ2-3; V: TRBV29-1; size: once; D: NA; CDR3: CSSGTSTDTQYF; DNA: TGCAGCTCCGGCACTAGCACAGATACACAGTATTTT
J: TRBJ2-5; V: TRBV12-3/TRBV12-4; size: few; D: TRBD2; CDR3: CVSSGGRGEETQNF; DNA: TGTGTCAGCAGCGGCGGACGGGGGGAAGAGACCCAGAACTTC
J: TRBJ2-5; V: TRBV7-9; size: NA; D: NA; CDR3: CASSSDDTQYF; DNA: TGTGCCAGCAGCTCCGATGACACCCAGTACTTT
J: TRBJ2-7; V: TRBV5-6; size: NA; D: TRBD2; CDR3: CVSSDLTSGPYEQYF; DNA: TGTGTCAGCAGCGACCTTACTAGCGGTCCCTACGAGCAGTACTTC
J: TRBJ1-1; V: TRBV7-9; size: NA; D: NA; CDR3: CPSSLASDTEAFF; DNA: TGTCCCAGCAGCTTAGCATCGGACACTGAAGCTTTCTTT
J: TRBJ2-7; V: TRBV11-2; size: NA; D: TRBD2; CDR3: CASSSLAGASLEKYF; DNA: TGTGCCAGCAGCTCGTTAGCGGGAGCGAGTCTCGAGAAGTACTTC
J: TRBJ2-7; V: TRBV29-1; size: NA; D: TRBD1; CDR3: CSARQGNRSYEQYF; DNA: TGCAGCGCCAGACAGGGGAATCGTAGCTACGAGCAGTATTTC
J: TRBJ2-5; V: TRBV4-3; size: NA; D: NA; CDR3: CASSQYLGETHYF; DNA: TGCGCCAGCAGCCAATATTTGGGGGAGACCCATTACTTC
J: TRBJ2-1; V: TRBV28; size: many; D: NA; CDR3: CASASAPGHNEQFF; DNA: TGTGCCAGCGCCTCGGCTCCAGGGCACAATGAGCAGTTCTTC
J: TRBJ2-7; V: TRBV7-8; size: many; D: TRBD2; CDR3: CASSFQRDYHNEQYF; DNA: TGTGCCAGCAGCTTCCAGCGGGACTACCATAACGAGCAGTACTTC
J: TRBJ2-5; V: TRBV6-2/TRBV6-3; size: few; D: NA; CDR3: CASSYEGETRYF; DNA: TGTGCCAGCAGTTATGAGGGCGAGACCCGGTACTTC
J: TRBJ2-7; V: TRBV4-2; size: medium-sized; D: NA; CDR3: CASSQEGDSSYEQYF; DNA: TGTGCCAGCAGCCAAGAGGGGGATAGCTCCTACGAGCAGTACTTC
J: TRBJ2-3; V: TRBV12-3/TRBV12-4; size: NA; D: TRBD1; CDR3: CACSSEGAEFHTQYF; DNA: TGTGCCTGCAGTTCCGAGGGGGCTGAATTCCATACGCAGTATTTT
J: TRBJ2-5; V: TRBV5-4; size: NA; D: NA; CDR3: CASSTFDPQETRYF; DNA: TGTGCCAGCAGTACGTTTGATCCCCAAGAGACCCGGTACTTC